The present entry profiles one T cell receptor (beta chain) with its context. Antigen unknown. The extraction recovered at least 6 micrograms of total RNA per sample. The data were taken from a study of blood T cells in healthy people across ages. Study outcomes and limitations: Per-million-T-cell TCR beta diversity fell roughly linearly with age.

With a J-beta primer mix and a sample-barcoded 5' primer, a second PCR ran 7 to 11 cycles. TCRdb re-analysed the 5' RACE reads in MiXCR, keeping a single row per CDR3 protein. The table shows about a million distinct CDR3 sequences, with roughly 43% occurring only once. V was pared by 3 bases and J by 2 bases, with 11 bases between. In germline, CDR1 is SGHTA, CDR2 FQGNSA. There are 15 residues in the CDR3. This receptor was taken from a young man in good health. Sequencing used blood. The chain is built from TRBV7-2 and TRBJ1-5, with a weak D call TRBD1 (6 bases). CDR3 in DNA: TGTGCCAGCAGCTTGGTACAGGGTGGCAATCAGCCCCAGCATTTT. This translates into CASSLVQGGNQPQHF.